Listed below are T cell receptor beta chains from one sample, sequenced in a study of shared clonotypes between healthy human individuals. Generated by immunoSEQ multiplex PCR, the TCRdb table keeps only in-frame clones and is missing some. The sample lists 2 million or so clones, over 85% seen once, with around 0.13% in the top ten. What was sequenced was naive CD4+ T cells sorted from blood. Every receptor here comes from a man between 18 and 29 years old in good health. Each CDR3 is given with its conserved first and last residue. D genes are given only for firm matches. Part of the rows lack a size; the others show once, few, many or a class for expanded clones.

J: TRBJ1-5; D: NA; V: TRBV29-1; size: NA; CDR3: CSVAVSQGNQPQHF; DNA: TGCAGCGTTGCAGTCTCACAGGGAAATCAGCCCCAGCATTTT
J: TRBJ1-6; D: NA; V: TRBV9; size: NA; CDR3: CASSVGRSYNSPLHF; DNA: TGTGCCAGCAGCGTGGGGCGCTCCTATAATTCACCCCTCCACTTT
J: TRBJ2-7; D: NA; V: TRBV18; size: NA; CDR3: CASSPWDNSYEQYF; DNA: TGTGCCAGCTCACCTTGGGACAACTCCTACGAGCAGTACTTC
J: TRBJ2-7; D: TRBD1; V: TRBV7-9; size: NA; CDR3: CASSLLGRQGFSYEQYF; DNA: TGTGCCAGCAGCCTCTTGGGCAGACAGGGGTTCTCCTACGAGCAGTACTTC
J: TRBJ2-2; D: NA; V: TRBV6-1; size: NA; CDR3: CASSVENTGELFF; DNA: TGTGCCAGCAGTGTGGAGAACACCGGGGAGCTGTTTTTT
J: TRBJ1-2; D: NA; V: TRBV30; size: once; CDR3: CACIRGAAGGYTF; DNA: TGTGCCTGTATACGTGGGGCCGCTGGGGGCTACACCTTC
J: TRBJ2-3; D: TRBD1; V: TRBV5-6; size: NA; CDR3: CASSFGGQNTDTQYF; DNA: TGTGCCAGCAGCTTTGGGGGACAGAACACAGATACGCAGTATTTT
J: TRBJ2-1; D: NA; V: TRBV5-1; size: NA; CDR3: CASSLGGPSNEQFF; DNA: TGCGCCAGCAGCTTGGGGGGGCCTAGCAATGAGCAGTTCTTC
J: TRBJ2-1; D: NA; V: TRBV6-5; size: NA; CDR3: CASSYGSSEQFF; DNA: TGTGCCAGCAGTTACGGGTCTAGTGAGCAGTTCTTC
J: TRBJ1-2; D: NA; V: TRBV7-2; size: NA; CDR3: CASSLASYDGYTF; DNA: TGTGCCAGCAGCTTAGCGTCTTACGATGGCTACACCTTC
J: TRBJ2-7; D: TRBD2; V: TRBV6-1; size: NA; CDR3: CASSGAASGSYHEQYF; DNA: TGTGCCAGCAGTGGGGCGGCTAGCGGGAGCTACCACGAGCAGTACTTC
J: TRBJ1-2; D: NA; V: TRBV20-1; size: NA; CDR3: CSAGPDSYTF; DNA: TGCAGTGCTGGACCGGACAGCTACACCTTC
J: TRBJ2-7; D: TRBD2; V: TRBV7-2; size: NA; CDR3: CASSPQLGLGPYEQYF; DNA: TGTGCCAGCAGCCCCCAACTAGGACTAGGCCCCTACGAGCAGTACTTC
J: TRBJ2-7; D: NA; V: TRBV5-6; size: NA; CDR3: CASSVGQWKAYEQYF; DNA: TGTGCCAGCAGCGTTGGACAGTGGAAAGCCTACGAGCAGTACTTC
J: TRBJ2-5; D: NA; V: TRBV18; size: NA; CDR3: CASSPRGGDGETQYF; DNA: TGTGCCAGCTCACCGAGGGGGGGAGATGGAGAGACCCAGTACTTC
J: TRBJ1-1; D: NA; V: TRBV6-5; size: NA; CDR3: CASSYSTWNTEAFF; DNA: TGTGCCAGCAGTTACTCTACGTGGAACACTGAAGCTTTCTTT
J: TRBJ2-2; D: TRBD1; V: TRBV25-1; size: NA; CDR3: CASSGDRGYGGELFF; DNA: TGTGCCAGCAGTGGGGACAGGGGATATGGCGGGGAGCTGTTTTTT
J: TRBJ1-5; D: NA; V: TRBV4-1; size: NA; CDR3: CASRAEEGFNQPQHF; DNA: TGCGCCAGCAGAGCGGAGGAGGGGTTCAATCAGCCCCAGCATTTT
J: TRBJ2-7; D: NA; V: TRBV11-2; size: NA; CDR3: CASSPTTLNEQYF; DNA: TGTGCCAGCAGCCCAACCACCCTTAACGAGCAGTACTTC
J: TRBJ2-5; D: NA; V: TRBV30; size: NA; CDR3: CAWSKIRDQETQYF; DNA: TGTGCCTGGAGTAAAATCAGGGATCAAGAGACCCAGTACTTC
J: TRBJ1-1; D: TRBD1; V: TRBV19; size: NA; CDR3: CASSLQGIEAFF; DNA: TGTGCCAGTAGCCTACAGGGGATTGAAGCTTTCTTT
J: TRBJ1-5; D: NA; V: TRBV18; size: NA; CDR3: CASQGAGTGNQPQHF; DNA: TGTGCCAGCCAAGGGGCCGGGACGGGCAATCAGCCCCAGCATTTT
J: TRBJ2-3; D: TRBD1; V: TRBV5-1; size: once; CDR3: CASTRTGGTDTQYF; DNA: TGCGCCAGCACACGGACAGGAGGCACAGATACGCAGTATTTT
J: TRBJ1-5; D: NA; V: TRBV28; size: NA; CDR3: CASSPGTLGNQPQHF; DNA: TGTGCCAGCAGTCCTGGGACCCTGGGCAATCAGCCCCAGCATTTT
J: TRBJ1-2; D: TRBD1; V: TRBV28; size: once; CDR3: CASSLPGTGVSGYTF; DNA: TGTGCCAGCAGTTTACCCGGGACAGGGGTGTCGGGCTACACCTTC
J: TRBJ1-4; D: NA; V: TRBV28; size: NA; CDR3: CASSPPGPNEKLFF; DNA: TGTGCCAGCAGTCCCCCGGGGCCTAATGAAAAACTGTTTTTT
J: TRBJ2-3; D: NA; V: TRBV27; size: NA; CDR3: CATRQVNTQYF; DNA: TGTGCCACCCGACAGGTCAATACGCAGTATTTT
J: TRBJ1-5; D: NA; V: TRBV5-1; size: NA; CDR3: CASSFTVDQPQHF; DNA: TGCGCCAGCAGCTTCACAGTTGATCAGCCCCAGCATTTT
J: TRBJ2-2; D: NA; V: TRBV10-3; size: few; CDR3: CAITDYGELFF; DNA: TGTGCCATCACCGACTACGGGGAGCTGTTTTTT
J: TRBJ2-3; D: TRBD2; V: TRBV9; size: once; CDR3: CASSVEVAGVIDTQYF; DNA: TGTGCCAGCAGCGTAGAAGTAGCGGGAGTTATAGATACGCAGTATTTT
J: TRBJ2-1; D: TRBD2; V: TRBV7-3; size: NA; CDR3: CASSLTSGGPSYNEQFF; DNA: TGTGCCAGCAGCCTAACTAGCGGGGGGCCCTCCTACAATGAGCAGTTCTTC
J: TRBJ2-5; D: TRBD2; V: TRBV7-2; size: NA; CDR3: CASSFPGTSGIETQYF; DNA: TGTGCCAGCAGCTTCCCCGGGACTAGCGGGATCGAGACCCAGTACTTC
J: TRBJ2-1; D: TRBD2; V: TRBV27; size: NA; CDR3: CASSPLSGRGIPEQFF; DNA: TGTGCCAGCAGTCCACTTAGCGGGAGGGGAATCCCCGAGCAGTTCTTC
J: TRBJ2-3; D: TRBD2; V: TRBV11-3; size: NA; CDR3: CASSSSFPSGGPRGDTQYF; DNA: TGTGCCAGCAGCTCCAGTTTTCCTAGCGGGGGGCCGAGAGGAGATACGCAGTATTTT
J: TRBJ2-5; D: NA; V: TRBV30; size: NA; CDR3: CAWGRYQETQYF; DNA: TGTGCCTGGGGCCGGTACCAAGAGACCCAGTACTTC
J: TRBJ2-5; D: NA; V: TRBV28; size: NA; CDR3: CASSEGRETQYF; DNA: TGTGCCAGCAGCGAGGGGAGGGAGACCCAGTACTTC
J: TRBJ1-5; D: TRBD1; V: TRBV19; size: few; CDR3: CASSVTPGGYSNQPQHF; DNA: TGTGCCAGTAGTGTTACCCCAGGGGGATATAGCAATCAGCCCCAGCATTTT
J: TRBJ2-5; D: NA; V: TRBV6-5; size: NA; CDR3: CASSYRETQYF; DNA: TGTGCCAGCAGTTACCGAGAGACCCAGTACTTC
J: TRBJ2-7; D: NA; V: TRBV14; size: NA; CDR3: CASSHSAYEQYF; DNA: TGTGCCAGCAGCCATAGCGCCTACGAGCAGTACTTC
J: TRBJ1-6; D: NA; V: TRBV6-6; size: NA; CDR3: CASNTGSSYNSPLHF; DNA: TGTGCCAGCAATACAGGAAGTTCCTATAATTCACCCCTCCACTTT
J: TRBJ2-3; D: NA; V: TRBV7-2; size: NA; CDR3: CASSLGFSRGTDTQYF; DNA: TGTGCCAGCAGCTTAGGATTTAGTAGGGGCACAGATACGCAGTATTTT
J: TRBJ1-2; D: NA; V: TRBV28; size: NA; CDR3: CASSSGAGTNYGYTF; DNA: TGTGCCAGCAGTTCGGGGGCAGGAACTAACTATGGCTACACCTTC
J: TRBJ2-1; D: TRBD1; V: TRBV2; size: NA; CDR3: CAGGDRVSNEQFF; DNA: TGTGCCGGGGGGGACAGGGTGTCAAATGAGCAGTTCTTC
J: TRBJ1-6; D: NA; V: TRBV23-1; size: once; CDR3: CASSQSDRAGLYSPLHF; DNA: TGCGCCAGCAGTCAATCGGATCGGGCAGGGCTTTATTCACCCCTCCACTTT
J: TRBJ1-5; D: NA; V: TRBV28; size: NA; CDR3: CASSLVFGISQPQHF; DNA: TGTGCCAGCAGTTTAGTATTCGGCATAAGTCAGCCCCAGCATTTT
J: TRBJ2-7; D: NA; V: TRBV29-1; size: NA; CDR3: CSVSGTENSYEQYF; DNA: TGCAGCGTTTCCGGGACCGAGAACTCCTACGAGCAGTACTTC
J: TRBJ2-7; D: TRBD1; V: TRBV6-5; size: NA; CDR3: CASSGWTGAYEQYF; DNA: TGTGCCAGCAGTGGTTGGACAGGGGCCTACGAGCAGTACTTC
J: TRBJ2-7; D: NA; V: TRBV6-6; size: NA; CDR3: CASSPPDREYEQYF; DNA: TGTGCCAGCAGCCCCCCAGACAGAGAGTACGAGCAGTACTTC
J: TRBJ1-5; D: NA; V: TRBV6-6; size: once; CDR3: CASSYASGQPQHF; DNA: TGTGCCAGCAGTTACGCGTCCGGTCAGCCCCAGCATTTT
J: TRBJ2-1; D: TRBD2; V: TRBV18; size: NA; CDR3: CASSPPGLAGGGDEQFF; DNA: TGTGCCAGCTCACCCCCGGGACTAGCGGGAGGGGGCGATGAGCAGTTCTTC
J: TRBJ2-1; D: TRBD2; V: TRBV29-1; size: NA; CDR3: CSGGTSGYNEQFF; DNA: TGCAGCGGAGGGACTAGCGGATACAATGAGCAGTTCTTC
J: TRBJ1-6; D: TRBD1; V: TRBV10-3; size: once; CDR3: CATSGTGVGSYNSPLHF; DNA: TGTGCCACCTCCGGGACAGGGGTTGGGTCCTATAATTCACCCCTCCACTTT
J: TRBJ2-7; D: TRBD2; V: TRBV7-2; size: NA; CDR3: CASSLDTSGIDEQYF; DNA: TGTGCCAGCAGCTTAGATACTAGCGGGATCGACGAGCAGTACTTC
J: TRBJ1-6; D: NA; V: TRBV6-1; size: few; CDR3: CASSRGDNSPLHF; DNA: TGTGCCAGCAGTCGAGGGGACAATTCACCCCTCCACTTT
J: TRBJ2-7; D: NA; V: TRBV11-2; size: NA; CDR3: CASSLGPGYEQYF; DNA: TGTGCCAGCAGCTTGGGGCCAGGCTACGAGCAGTACTTC
J: TRBJ2-5; D: TRBD1; V: TRBV5-1; size: NA; CDR3: CASSSQPTGGGETQYF; DNA: TGCGCCAGCAGCTCTCAGCCGACAGGGGGCGGGGAGACCCAGTACTTC
J: TRBJ1-6; D: NA; V: TRBV7-6; size: once; CDR3: CASSLGTNSPLHF; DNA: TGTGCCAGCAGCTTGGGGACTAATTCACCCCTCCACTTT
J: TRBJ2-7; D: NA; V: TRBV7-3; size: NA; CDR3: CASSRGQVTTQGQYF; DNA: TGTGCCAGCAGCCGGGGACAAGTCACCACGCAGGGGCAGTACTTC